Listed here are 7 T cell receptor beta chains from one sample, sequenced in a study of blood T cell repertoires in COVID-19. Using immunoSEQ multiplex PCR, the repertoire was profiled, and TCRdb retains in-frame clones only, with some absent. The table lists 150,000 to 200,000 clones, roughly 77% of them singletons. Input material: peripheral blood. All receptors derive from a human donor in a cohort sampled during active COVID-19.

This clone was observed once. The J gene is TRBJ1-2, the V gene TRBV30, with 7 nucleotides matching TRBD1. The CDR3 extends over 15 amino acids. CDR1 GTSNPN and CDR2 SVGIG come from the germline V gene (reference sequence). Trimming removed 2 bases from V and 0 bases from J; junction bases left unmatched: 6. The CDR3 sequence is CAWSTAGQPNYGYTF. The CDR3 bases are TGTGCCTGGAGTACGGCGGGACAGCCTAACTATGGCTACACCTTC.

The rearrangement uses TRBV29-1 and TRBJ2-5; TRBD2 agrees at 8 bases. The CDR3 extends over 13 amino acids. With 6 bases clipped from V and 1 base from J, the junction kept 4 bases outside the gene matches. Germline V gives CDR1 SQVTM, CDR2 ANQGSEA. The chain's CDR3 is CSVLAGTQETQYF. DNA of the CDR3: TGCAGCGTATTAGCGGGGACCCAAGAGACCCAGTACTTC. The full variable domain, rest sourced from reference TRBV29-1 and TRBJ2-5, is SAVISQKPSRDICQRGTSLTIQCQVDSQVTMMFWYRQQPGQSLTLIATANQGSEATYESGFVIDKFPISRPNLTFSTLTVSNMSPEDSSIYLCSVLAGTQETQYFGPGTRLLVL.

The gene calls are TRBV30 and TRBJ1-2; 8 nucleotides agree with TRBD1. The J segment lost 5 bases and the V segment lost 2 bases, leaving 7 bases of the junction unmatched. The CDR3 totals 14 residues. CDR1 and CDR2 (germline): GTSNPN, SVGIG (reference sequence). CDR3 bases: TGTGCCTGGAGTCCAAACGACAGGGGTTATGGCTACACCTTC. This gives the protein CAWSPNDRGYGYTF.

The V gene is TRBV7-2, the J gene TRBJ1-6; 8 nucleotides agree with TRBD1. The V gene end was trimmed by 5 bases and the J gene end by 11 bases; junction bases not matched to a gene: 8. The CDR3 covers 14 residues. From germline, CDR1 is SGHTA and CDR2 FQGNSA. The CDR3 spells CASSPRQGNTPLHF. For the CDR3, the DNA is TGTGCCAGCAGCCCCCGACAGGGGAATACACCCCTCCACTTT.

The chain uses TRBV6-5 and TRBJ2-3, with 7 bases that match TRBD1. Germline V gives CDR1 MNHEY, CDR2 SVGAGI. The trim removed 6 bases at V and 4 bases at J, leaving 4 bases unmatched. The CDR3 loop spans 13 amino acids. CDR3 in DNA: TGTGCCAGCAGCCTAGACAGGGCAGATACGCAGTATTTT. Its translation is CASSLDRADTQYF.

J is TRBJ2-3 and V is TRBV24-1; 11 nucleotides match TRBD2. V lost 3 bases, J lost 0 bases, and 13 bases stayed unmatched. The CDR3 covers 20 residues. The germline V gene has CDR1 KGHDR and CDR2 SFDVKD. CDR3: CATSDQLAGGPRSSTDTQYF. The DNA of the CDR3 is TGTGCCACCAGTGATCAGTTAGCGGGAGGGCCCAGAAGTAGCACAGATACGCAGTATTTT.

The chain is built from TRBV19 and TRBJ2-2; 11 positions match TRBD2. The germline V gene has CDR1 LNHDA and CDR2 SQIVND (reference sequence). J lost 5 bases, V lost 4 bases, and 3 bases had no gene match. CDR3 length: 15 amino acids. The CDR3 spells CASSSGTSGTGELFF. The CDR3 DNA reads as TGTGCCAGTAGTAGCGGGACTAGCGGAACCGGGGAGCTGTTTTTT. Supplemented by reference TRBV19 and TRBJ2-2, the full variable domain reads DGGITQSPKYLFRKEGQNVTLSCEQNLNHDAMYWYRQDPGQGLRLIYYSQIVNDFQKGDIAEGYSVSREKKESFPLTVTSAQKNPTAFYLCASSSGTSGTGELFFGEGSRLTVL.